This record covers a single TCR beta chain. Its target is unknown. It was with 60 Vbeta and 13 Jbeta primers that the PCR ran. Sequencing used immunoSEQ multiplex PCR; TCRdb keeps in-frame clones, though not all of them. In the table there are fewer than 200,000 clones, approximately 88% of which are singletons. This entry belongs to a study of cytomegalovirus exposure and HLA in healthy donors. Study results and limitations: 87-base-pair reads could not separate some V segments, including TRBV6-2 and TRBV6-3.

The CDR3 consists of 11 residues. V dropped 5 bases and J dropped 6 bases, with 6 bases sitting between them. Germline-derived CDR1 and CDR2 are SGHAT and FQNNGV. The V call is TRBV11-2, the J call TRBJ2-3; no clear D. The sequence was collected from a man aged 30 to 45 in good health and CMV-seronegative. Sequenced input: PBMCs. The CDR3 is CASSQKDTQYF. Written as DNA, the CDR3 is TGTGCCAGCAGCCAGAAGGATACGCAGTATTTT.